This T cell receptor beta chain was documented in a study of Graves' ophthalmopathy and Graves' hyperthyroidism. Trimming pared 0 bases from V and 9 bases from J, leaving 21 bases between. This CDR3 spans 16 amino acids. Germline V gene sequence: CDR1 SGDLS, CDR2 YYNGEE. Thyroid ultrasound, orbital computed tomography, TRAb, serum thyroxine and clinical symptoms formed the basis of diagnosis. A roughly 9.1 ml volume of fresh peripheral blood provided the PBMCs. Amplification targeted the TCR beta CDR3 regions, with RNA transcripts as the source material. HTBI primers were used in a first-round RT-PCR, which preceded a second-round multiplex PCR. TCRdb reprocessed the multiplex PCR reads with MiXCR, giving one entry per CDR3 protein. This sample carries roughly 420,000 distinct CDR3 sequences, under 25% of them seen once, and the ten largest clones take 2.5% to 3.5%. Whole-study findings and limits: Discriminating ophthalmopathy from stable hyperthyroidism, a 13-signature model attained a sensitivity of about 90% and a specificity of about 83%.

This clonotype came up a few times. What it binds is not known. This chain joins TRBV9 and TRBJ1-2; maybe TRBD1 (5 bases). The sequence derives from a woman aged 18-30 years with stable Graves' hyperthyroidism. Sequenced sample: peripheral blood. The CDR3 spells CASSVGPRDYQPRYTF. The CDR3 DNA is TGTGCCAGCAGCGTAGGCCCCCGGGACTATCAGCCTCGCTACACCTTC. Full variable domain (outside the CDR3, taken from reference TRBV9 and TRBJ1-2): DSGVTQTPKHLITATGQRVTLRCSPRSGDLSVYWYQQSLDQGLQFLIQYYNGEERAKGNILERFSAQQFPDLHSELNLSSLELGDSALYFCASSVGPRDYQPRYTFGSGTRLTVV.